This is a list of T cell receptor beta chains from one sample in a study of blood T cell repertoires in COVID-19. Only in-frame clones appear in the TCRdb table, and some are missing; sequencing was by immunoSEQ multiplex PCR. The sample lists roughly 380,000 clones, roughly nine tenths seen once, with 3.9% in the top ten. The specimen sequenced was peripheral blood. These receptors were collected from an older woman with COVID-19, enrolled during active disease. Both conserved end residues are part of each CDR3. Each record gives: clone size, V gene, J gene, D gene, CDR3 DNA, CDR3 protein. A D gene is named only where the DNA matches it firmly. A clone size is listed for some rows: how often the clone was seen (once, few, many), or a class if it is expanded.

>.|TRBV4-1|TRBJ2-5|.
TGCGCCAGCAGCCCCAGCCCCACGGGGGAGACCCAGTACTTC
CASSPSPTGETQYF
>.|TRBV6-5|TRBJ2-1|.
TGTGCCAGCAGTTACTCGGTCCAGGGCATTGATGAGCAGTTCTTC
CASSYSVQGIDEQFF
>.|TRBV3-1/TRBV3-2|TRBJ1-6|.
TGTGCCAGCAGCCAACAGGGTCTCCTCCACTTT
CASSQQGLLHF
>.|TRBV29-1|TRBJ2-5|TRBD1
TGCAGCGTTGAAGATCGAAGGGACAGAGGGGAGACCCAGTACTTC
CSVEDRRDRGETQYF
>once|TRBV7-3|TRBJ2-1|.
TGTGCCAGCAGCTTGGATGGGGGCGGCTCCTACAATGAGCAGTTCTTC
CASSLDGGGSYNEQFF
>.|TRBV19|TRBJ2-7|.
TGTGCCAGTAGTAGACAGGCGAGCTCCTACGAGCAGTACTTC
CASSRQASSYEQYF
>.|TRBV2|TRBJ1-1|.
TGTGCCAGCAGTGAATTGGGAGGGGGAGCTGAAGCTTTCTTT
CASSELGGGAEAFF
>once|TRBV28|TRBJ2-7|.
TGTGCCAGCATGAGGAGGGGCGAGCAGTACTTC
CASMRRGEQYF
>once|TRBV27|TRBJ1-2|.
TGTGCCAGCGCCCTCAGAGGGGGAGGCTACACCTTC
CASALRGGGYTF
>once|TRBV12-5|TRBJ1-5|.
TGTGCTAGTGGTTTGGTAGGGCGGACAGCCCAGAGCAATCAGCCCCAGCATTTT
CASGLVGRTAQSNQPQHF
>once|TRBV7-3|TRBJ2-5|TRBD2
TGTGCCAGCAGCTTAATGGGTAGCGGGGCAGAGACCCAGTACTTC
CASSLMGSGAETQYF
>.|TRBV29-1|TRBJ2-3|TRBD2
TGCAGCGTGGGGGCTAGCGGGGGCCACACAGATACGCAGTATTTT
CSVGASGGHTDTQYF
>.|TRBV5-1|TRBJ1-2|TRBD1
TGCGCCAGCCGGTCGACAGGGACCCAGGGGGAGAATTCTTACTATGGCTACACCTTC
CASRSTGTQGENSYYGYTF
>.|TRBV6-6|TRBJ1-2|.
TGTGCCAGCAGTTACGAGACTAACTATGGCTACACCTTC
CASSYETNYGYTF
>.|TRBV6-5|TRBJ2-4|.
TGTGCCAGCCGAGGAGGAAACATTCAGTACTTC
CASRGGNIQYF
>.|TRBV27|TRBJ1-1|TRBD1
TGTGCCAGCAGCAGGACAGGGTTGAACACTGAAGCTTTCTTT
CASSRTGLNTEAFF
>.|TRBV6-1|TRBJ1-6|.
TGTGCCAGCAGTGAATCCTTATCACCCCTCCACTTT
CASSESLSPLHF
>.|TRBV5-1|TRBJ2-7|.
TGCGCCAGCTCTGAAGCCGGCAGGGGCACCACCTACGAGCAGTACTTC
CASSEAGRGTTYEQYF
>.|TRBV19|TRBJ2-5|.
TGTGCCACCCAAAATAGGAAAGGGGTCGGGGAGACCCAGTACTTC
CATQNRKGVGETQYF
>.|TRBV19|TRBJ2-7|TRBD1
TGTGCCAGTAGTATCGACAGGGGCTACGAGCAGTACTTC
CASSIDRGYEQYF
>.|TRBV18|TRBJ2-2|.
TGTGCCAGCTCGGCCACCGGGGAGCTGTTTTTT
CASSATGELFF
>.|TRBV18|TRBJ1-2|.
TGTGCCAGCTCCCCGGATGGGGGCGATGGCTACACCTTC
CASSPDGGDGYTF
>.|TRBV5-1|TRBJ1-1|.
TGCGCCAGCAGCTTGGCCAACAGAGTGAACACTGAAGCTTTCTTT
CASSLANRVNTEAFF
>.|TRBV27|TRBJ1-4|.
TGTGCCAGCAGTTTTAGGGGAGGCAAGGCTAATGAAAAACTGTTTTTT
CASSFRGGKANEKLFF
>.|TRBV21-1|TRBJ2-7|.
TGTGCCAGCAGCAAAGCCGTTTGTGACAGGCCCTACGAGCAGTACTTC
CASSKAVCDRPYEQYF
>.|TRBV28|TRBJ1-2|.
TGTGCCAGCAGTTGGACTGTCGGTGGCTACACCTTC
CASSWTVGGYTF
>.|TRBV5-4|TRBJ1-1|TRBD1
TGTGCCAGCAGCTTTACAGGGGTGAACACTGAAGCTTTCTTT
CASSFTGVNTEAFF
>.|TRBV5-1|TRBJ2-5|.
TGCGCCAGCAGCTTGGGAGCGGCTACTAAAGAGACCCAGTACTTC
CASSLGAATKETQYF
>.|TRBV6-5|TRBJ1-2|TRBD1
TGTGCCTGCTCCTACCACGGACAGGGAAGCTATGGCTACACCTTC
CACSYHGQGSYGYTF
>many|TRBV9|TRBJ2-2|.
TGTGCCAGCAGTGCGCCGGAGAAACCCACCGGGGAGCTGTTTTTT
CASSAPEKPTGELFF
>.|TRBV5-1|TRBJ1-1|.
TGCGCCAGCAGCTTGTCTTGGAACACTGAAGCTTTCTTT
CASSLSWNTEAFF
>.|TRBV7-7|TRBJ2-1|TRBD2
TGTGCCAGCAGCTCTCTAGCGGGGGGCTACAATGAGCAGTTCTTC
CASSSLAGGYNEQFF
>.|TRBV30|TRBJ1-6|TRBD1
TGTGCCTGGAGTGTAGGGGGACAGATACACTCACCCCTCCACTTT
CAWSVGGQIHSPLHF
>.|TRBV4-2|TRBJ2-5|TRBD2
TGTGCCAGCAGCCGTGGTAGCGGGGGACAAGAGACCCAGTACTTC
CASSRGSGGQETQYF
>.|TRBV5-6|TRBJ1-2|.
TGTGCCAGCAGGAGGGCGGACCTTGTAGGCTACACCTTC
CASRRADLVGYTF
>few|TRBV27|TRBJ2-1|.
TGTGCCAGCACCCACACGGGGGTGGTGGGGAATGAGCAGTTCTTC
CASTHTGVVGNEQFF
>.|TRBV4-2|TRBJ1-4|.
TGTGCCAGCAGCCAAGAGGGGGGATTCGTGGGTGAAAAACTGTTTTTT
CASSQEGGFVGEKLFF
>.|TRBV5-4|TRBJ1-1|.
TGTGCCAGCAGGGCGAGCAGGGGCACTGAAGCTTTCTTT
CASRASRGTEAFF
>.|TRBV19|TRBJ1-3|.
TGTGCCAGTAGTATTTGGGGGCCTGGAAACACCATATATTTT
CASSIWGPGNTIYF
>.|TRBV15|TRBJ1-2|.
TGTGCCACCAGCAGAGGGGGAACAGGTCTGGGATATGGCTACACCTTC
CATSRGGTGLGYGYTF
>few|TRBV11-2|TRBJ2-7|.
TGTGCCAGCAGCTTAGAGTCGTACGAGCAGTACTTC
CASSLESYEQYF
>.|TRBV5-1|TRBJ2-1|TRBD2
TGCGCCAGCGCCAATTCCACTAGCGGTAACAATGAGCAGTTCTTC
CASANSTSGNNEQFF